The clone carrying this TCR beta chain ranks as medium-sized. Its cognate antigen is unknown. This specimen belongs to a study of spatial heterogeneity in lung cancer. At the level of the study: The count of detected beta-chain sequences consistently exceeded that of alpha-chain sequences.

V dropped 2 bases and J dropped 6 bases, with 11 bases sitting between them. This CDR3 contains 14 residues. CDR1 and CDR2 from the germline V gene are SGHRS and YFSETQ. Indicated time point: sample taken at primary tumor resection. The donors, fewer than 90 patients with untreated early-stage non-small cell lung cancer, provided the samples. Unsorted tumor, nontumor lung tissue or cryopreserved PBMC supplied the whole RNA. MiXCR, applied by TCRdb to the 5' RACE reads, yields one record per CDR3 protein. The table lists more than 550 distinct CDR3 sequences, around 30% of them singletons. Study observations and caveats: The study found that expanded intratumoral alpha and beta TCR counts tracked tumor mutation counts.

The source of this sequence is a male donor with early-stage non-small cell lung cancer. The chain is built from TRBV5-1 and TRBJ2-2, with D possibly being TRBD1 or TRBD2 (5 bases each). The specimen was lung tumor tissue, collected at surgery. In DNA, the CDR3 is TGCGCCAGCAGCTTTACGGGGCTCCCCGGGGAGCTGTTTTTT. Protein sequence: CASSFTGLPGELFF.